This T cell receptor beta chain appears in the sequencing data of a study of blood T cell repertoires in COVID-19. Study-wide context: COVID-19 samples from acute and convalescent phases originated in the United States, Italy and Spain. T cells, B-cell-depleted T cells, or PBMCs provided the cDNA or gDNA that served as material.

The CDR3 consists of 16 residues. Germline CDR1 is PRHDT and CDR2 is FYEKMQ (reference sequence). V was clipped by 10 bases and J by 0 bases; unmatched bases: 11. Per the authors' pipeline: Using reference gene primer amplification, nucleated cell counts were estimated. Some clones are missing from TCRdb's copy, which holds only in-frame ones; the method was immunoSEQ multiplex PCR. Clone size and V and J calls were adopted from that table, with D and trimming inferred from the DNA. The table records around 36,000 clones, almost 85% of them present only once. The rearrangement joins TRBV13 to TRBJ2-1; 8 nucleotides agree with TRBD2. This sequence originates from an elderly man with active or convalescent COVID-19. Sample: peripheral blood. Here the CDR3 reads CAIPRGGPSSYNEQFF. The CDR3 nucleotides are TGTGCCATACCCCGGGGGGGCCCGAGCTCCTACAATGAGCAGTTCTTC. Full variable domain (missing parts from reference TRBV13 and TRBJ2-1): AAGVIQSPRHLIKEKRETATLKCYPIPRHDTVYWYQQGPGQDPQFLISFYEKMQSDKGSIPDRFSAQQFSDYHSELNMSSLELGDSALYFCAIPRGGPSSYNEQFFGPGTRLTVL.